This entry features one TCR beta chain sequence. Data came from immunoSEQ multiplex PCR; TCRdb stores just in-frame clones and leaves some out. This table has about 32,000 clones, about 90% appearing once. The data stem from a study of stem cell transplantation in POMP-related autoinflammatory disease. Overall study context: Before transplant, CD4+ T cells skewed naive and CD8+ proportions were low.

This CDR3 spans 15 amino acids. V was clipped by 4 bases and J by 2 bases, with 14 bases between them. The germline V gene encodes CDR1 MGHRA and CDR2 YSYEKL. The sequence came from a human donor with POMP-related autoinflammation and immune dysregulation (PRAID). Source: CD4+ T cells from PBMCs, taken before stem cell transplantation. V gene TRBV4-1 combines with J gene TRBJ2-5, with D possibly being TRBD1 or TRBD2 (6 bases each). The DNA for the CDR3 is TGCGCCAGCAGCCCTGCGGGACACGTTCAAGAGACCCAGTACTTC. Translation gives CASSPAGHVQETQYF.